The rows below give T cell receptor beta chains drawn from one sample of a study of control samples from healthy donors and cancer patients. The table came from immunoSEQ multiplex PCR; TCRdb's copy has only in-frame clones and leaves some out. The sample contains 150,000 to 180,000 clones, roughly 94% of which appear only once. The sequenced sample was blood. These receptors originate from a man aged 35 to 55 in good health. CDR3s include the opening cysteine and the closing phenylalanine or tryptophan. The D gene is left open where the match is weak. The size of a clone is reported for some rows only, either as once, few or many, or as a class for expanded clones.

d_call: NA
j_call: TRBJ2-7
clone_size: once
v_call: TRBV12-3/TRBV12-4
cdr3_nt: TGTGCCAGCAGTCCCCCGGGGAGCTACGAGCAGTACTTC
cdr3_aa: CASSPPGSYEQYF

d_call: NA
j_call: TRBJ2-3
clone_size: once
v_call: TRBV29-1
cdr3_nt: TGCAGCGTTGTTTCCCACACAGATACGCAGTATTTT
cdr3_aa: CSVVSHTDTQYF

d_call: NA
j_call: TRBJ1-4
clone_size: NA
v_call: TRBV11-2
cdr3_nt: TGTGCCAGCAGCCCCACCCACAGCGGAGCAACTAATGAAAAACTGTTTTTT
cdr3_aa: CASSPTHSGATNEKLFF

d_call: NA
j_call: TRBJ1-2
clone_size: NA
v_call: TRBV2
cdr3_nt: TGTGCCAGCAGCCACCGGGGGGGGATGGGAGGCTACACCTTC
cdr3_aa: CASSHRGGMGGYTF

d_call: NA
j_call: TRBJ1-1
clone_size: NA
v_call: TRBV3-1/TRBV3-2
cdr3_nt: TGTGCCAGCAGCGAACGGCCCATACACCAGGGGATGAACACTGAAGCTTTCTTT
cdr3_aa: CASSERPIHQGMNTEAFF

d_call: NA
j_call: TRBJ2-7
clone_size: NA
v_call: TRBV11-2
cdr3_nt: TGTGCCAGCAGCTTAGTTCGGGGGTTTGGATACGAGCAGTACTTC
cdr3_aa: CASSLVRGFGYEQYF

d_call: TRBD1
j_call: TRBJ1-2
clone_size: NA
v_call: TRBV12-3/TRBV12-4
cdr3_nt: TGTGCCAGCAGGATAAAGGGACAGCCCGAATTC
cdr3_aa: CASRIKGQPEF

d_call: NA
j_call: TRBJ2-2
clone_size: NA
v_call: TRBV28
cdr3_nt: TGTGCCAGCAGTTTGGGACGAGGGCCTATCACCGGGGAGCTGTTTTTT
cdr3_aa: CASSLGRGPITGELFF

d_call: NA
j_call: TRBJ1-6
clone_size: NA
v_call: TRBV30
cdr3_nt: TGTGCCTGGAGTGCCGGGACTACAAATTCACCCCTCCACTTT
cdr3_aa: CAWSAGTTNSPLHF

d_call: NA
j_call: TRBJ2-5
clone_size: NA
v_call: TRBV11-2
cdr3_nt: TGTGCCAGCAGCCCCCGGGCGGGGCGGGAGACCCAGTACTTC
cdr3_aa: CASSPRAGRETQYF

d_call: TRBD1
j_call: TRBJ1-2
clone_size: NA
v_call: TRBV5-1
cdr3_nt: TGCGCCAGCAGCTCAGGGGGTGGCTACACCTTC
cdr3_aa: CASSSGGGYTF

d_call: NA
j_call: TRBJ1-1
clone_size: NA
v_call: TRBV6-2/TRBV6-3
cdr3_nt: TGTGCCAGCAGTTCCCCCGGGGAATCAGGCACTGAAGCTTTCTTT
cdr3_aa: CASSSPGESGTEAFF

d_call: TRBD1
j_call: TRBJ1-2
clone_size: NA
v_call: TRBV7-2
cdr3_nt: TGTGCCAGCAGCTTGGGGGCAGGGGGCCCTCATGGCTACACCTTC
cdr3_aa: CASSLGAGGPHGYTF

d_call: TRBD1
j_call: TRBJ1-2
clone_size: NA
v_call: TRBV6-5
cdr3_nt: TGTGCCAGCAGTTACACGGGACAGGGTAACTATGGCTACACCTTC
cdr3_aa: CASSYTGQGNYGYTF

d_call: TRBD1
j_call: TRBJ2-1
clone_size: NA
v_call: TRBV18
cdr3_nt: TGTGCCAGCTCCGATTACAGGGGGCAAGGCTATGAGCAGTTCTTC
cdr3_aa: CASSDYRGQGYEQFF

d_call: TRBD1
j_call: TRBJ1-4
clone_size: NA
v_call: TRBV30
cdr3_nt: TGTGCCTGGAGTTCGGGGGTACAGGGGGTTGAAAAACTGTTTTTT
cdr3_aa: CAWSSGVQGVEKLFF

d_call: NA
j_call: TRBJ1-2
clone_size: once
v_call: TRBV11-2
cdr3_nt: TGTGCCAGCAGCTTAGATTACGGCTATGGCTACACCTTC
cdr3_aa: CASSLDYGYGYTF

d_call: NA
j_call: TRBJ1-5
clone_size: NA
v_call: TRBV6-5
cdr3_nt: TGTGCCAGCAGTTTGGGAGATTCCAATCAGCCCCAGCATTTT
cdr3_aa: CASSLGDSNQPQHF

d_call: TRBD2
j_call: TRBJ2-3
clone_size: NA
v_call: TRBV29-1
cdr3_nt: TGCAGCGTTGAGAGGGAGGGGACAGATACGCAGTATTTT
cdr3_aa: CSVEREGTDTQYF

d_call: NA
j_call: TRBJ1-1
clone_size: NA
v_call: TRBV10-3
cdr3_nt: TGTGCGACCAGGCTAGCAGAATTGAACACTGAAGCTTTCTTT
cdr3_aa: CATRLAELNTEAFF

d_call: NA
j_call: TRBJ2-3
clone_size: NA
v_call: TRBV29-1
cdr3_nt: TGCAGCGTTGAGGAAGCCGGGGGCGGGGATACGCAGTATTTT
cdr3_aa: CSVEEAGGGDTQYF

d_call: TRBD1
j_call: TRBJ1-2
clone_size: NA
v_call: TRBV10-3
cdr3_nt: TGTGCCACCGCCCCGGGACAGGGGGCCCTCTATGGCTACACCTTC
cdr3_aa: CATAPGQGALYGYTF

d_call: NA
j_call: TRBJ1-1
clone_size: NA
v_call: TRBV6-5
cdr3_nt: TGTGCCAGCGGGGACACTGAAGCTTTCTTT
cdr3_aa: CASGDTEAFF

d_call: NA
j_call: TRBJ1-2
clone_size: few
v_call: TRBV11-2
cdr3_nt: TGTGCCAGCAGCTTAGGCGAGCGGAAAGGGGCTGGCTACACCTTC
cdr3_aa: CASSLGERKGAGYTF

d_call: TRBD1
j_call: TRBJ1-6
clone_size: NA
v_call: TRBV7-3
cdr3_nt: TGTGCCAGCAGCTTAAGGGGACAGGGGAATTCACCCCTCCACTTT
cdr3_aa: CASSLRGQGNSPLHF

d_call: NA
j_call: TRBJ1-6
clone_size: few
v_call: TRBV6-2/TRBV6-3
cdr3_nt: TGTGCCAGCAGTTACTCTCCGGACAGTTCGAATTCACCCCTCCACTTT
cdr3_aa: CASSYSPDSSNSPLHF

d_call: NA
j_call: TRBJ1-1
clone_size: NA
v_call: TRBV6-2/TRBV6-3
cdr3_nt: TGTGCCAGCAGTTACACGGTGCGCCCCAGCACTGAAGCTTTCTTT
cdr3_aa: CASSYTVRPSTEAFF

d_call: NA
j_call: TRBJ1-6
clone_size: NA
v_call: TRBV11-2
cdr3_nt: TGTGCCAGCAGCTTAGGCCCAGGGCAGTCACCCCTCCACTTT
cdr3_aa: CASSLGPGQSPLHF

d_call: TRBD2
j_call: TRBJ2-5
clone_size: NA
v_call: TRBV9
cdr3_nt: TGTGCCAGCAGCCCCCCTAGCGGGAGAGAGACCCAGTACTTC
cdr3_aa: CASSPPSGRETQYF

d_call: NA
j_call: TRBJ1-6
clone_size: few
v_call: TRBV7-2
cdr3_nt: TGTGCCAGCAGCTTCTCTAATTCACCCCTCCACTTT
cdr3_aa: CASSFSNSPLHF

d_call: NA
j_call: TRBJ1-6
clone_size: NA
v_call: TRBV27
cdr3_nt: TGTGCCAGCAGTTTATACGGACCCAGGGATTCACCCCTCCACTTT
cdr3_aa: CASSLYGPRDSPLHF

d_call: NA
j_call: TRBJ1-1
clone_size: NA
v_call: TRBV19
cdr3_nt: TGTGCCAGTAGTATCGGGCCAAACACTGAAGCTTTCTTT
cdr3_aa: CASSIGPNTEAFF

d_call: NA
j_call: TRBJ1-4
clone_size: NA
v_call: TRBV3-1/TRBV3-2
cdr3_nt: TGTGCCAGCAGCCAACAGGCAACTAATGAAAAACTGTTTTTT
cdr3_aa: CASSQQATNEKLFF

d_call: NA
j_call: TRBJ2-2
clone_size: NA
v_call: TRBV30
cdr3_nt: TGTGCCTGGAGTGTGTTAGGAGGCGGGACAATCTACACCGGGGAGCTGTTTTTT
cdr3_aa: CAWSVLGGGTIYTGELFF

d_call: NA
j_call: TRBJ2-7
clone_size: NA
v_call: TRBV2
cdr3_nt: TGTGCCACCGGACAGATAACCTACGAGCAGTACTTC
cdr3_aa: CATGQITYEQYF

d_call: NA
j_call: TRBJ1-2
clone_size: NA
v_call: TRBV13
cdr3_nt: TGTGCCAGCAGCTTTGGACCCGAAGCAGAATACACCTTC
cdr3_aa: CASSFGPEAEYTF

d_call: TRBD1
j_call: TRBJ2-2
clone_size: NA
v_call: TRBV7-2
cdr3_nt: TGTGCCAGCAGTCTGGACAGGGTGACCGGGGAGCTGTTTTTT
cdr3_aa: CASSLDRVTGELFF

d_call: NA
j_call: TRBJ1-6
clone_size: NA
v_call: TRBV7-9
cdr3_nt: TGTGCCAGCAGCTCATTGACAGAGTCACCCCTCCACTTT
cdr3_aa: CASSSLTESPLHF

d_call: NA
j_call: TRBJ2-7
clone_size: few
v_call: TRBV5-1
cdr3_nt: TGCGCCAGCAGCTCGCCGGGTAGCGCCTACGAGCAGTACTTC
cdr3_aa: CASSSPGSAYEQYF

d_call: TRBD1
j_call: TRBJ1-4
clone_size: NA
v_call: TRBV6-5
cdr3_nt: TGTGCCAGCAGAATCGACAGGGGCGATGAAAAACTGTTTTTT
cdr3_aa: CASRIDRGDEKLFF

d_call: NA
j_call: TRBJ2-3
clone_size: NA
v_call: TRBV7-6
cdr3_nt: TGTGCCAGCAGCTCTGAGGGACCCCGGGATACGCAGTATTTT
cdr3_aa: CASSSEGPRDTQYF

d_call: TRBD1
j_call: TRBJ1-5
clone_size: NA
v_call: TRBV7-8
cdr3_nt: TGTGCCAGCAGCTTAGTACCTCCGGGACAGGGTAAATATAGCAATCAGCCCCAGCATTTT
cdr3_aa: CASSLVPPGQGKYSNQPQHF

d_call: TRBD1
j_call: TRBJ2-1
clone_size: NA
v_call: TRBV6-6
cdr3_nt: TGTGCCAGCAGTTACTCGGCAGGGGGCTACAATGAGCAGTTCTTC
cdr3_aa: CASSYSAGGYNEQFF

d_call: NA
j_call: TRBJ1-6
clone_size: once
v_call: TRBV28
cdr3_nt: TGTGCCAGCAGCGGGTGGGGGAGAGTAGATTCACCCCTCCACTTT
cdr3_aa: CASSGWGRVDSPLHF

d_call: NA
j_call: TRBJ1-2
clone_size: NA
v_call: TRBV2
cdr3_nt: TGTGCCAGCAGCAGGGACCCCTATGGCTACACCTTC
cdr3_aa: CASSRDPYGYTF

d_call: NA
j_call: TRBJ1-1
clone_size: NA
v_call: TRBV18
cdr3_nt: TGTGCCAGCTCTGAGGGTGGCACTGAAGCTTTCTTT
cdr3_aa: CASSEGGTEAFF

d_call: NA
j_call: TRBJ1-1
clone_size: NA
v_call: TRBV28
cdr3_nt: TGTGCCAGCAGTTTACTATCGAAAACTGAAGCTTTCTTT
cdr3_aa: CASSLLSKTEAFF

d_call: NA
j_call: TRBJ2-7
clone_size: NA
v_call: TRBV7-9
cdr3_nt: TGTGCCAGCAGCCTCCCACGGAGAGGCGAGCAGTACTTC
cdr3_aa: CASSLPRRGEQYF

d_call: NA
j_call: TRBJ2-1
clone_size: NA
v_call: TRBV7-3
cdr3_nt: TGTGCCAGCAGCCCCCGACCAGGGGCCTCCTACAATGAGCAGTTCTTC
cdr3_aa: CASSPRPGASYNEQFF

d_call: NA
j_call: TRBJ1-6
clone_size: once
v_call: TRBV9
cdr3_nt: TGTGCCAGCAGCGTGGGGGGGGTACTTCCCCTCCACTTT
cdr3_aa: CASSVGGVLPLHF

d_call: NA
j_call: TRBJ2-2
clone_size: once
v_call: TRBV3-1/TRBV3-2
cdr3_nt: TGTGCCAGCAGCCATTCAGGGGGACTGACAGTTGCGCTGTTTTTT
cdr3_aa: CASSHSGGLTVALFF

d_call: NA
j_call: TRBJ2-7
clone_size: NA
v_call: TRBV4-1
cdr3_nt: TGCGCCAGCAGCCAAGATCCTGTGGGGGGCTACGAGCAGTACTTC
cdr3_aa: CASSQDPVGGYEQYF

d_call: TRBD1
j_call: TRBJ2-7
clone_size: NA
v_call: TRBV30
cdr3_nt: TGTGCCTGGAGTCCCGGGGGGACAGGGTATTGGGAGCAGTACTTC
cdr3_aa: CAWSPGGTGYWEQYF

d_call: NA
j_call: TRBJ1-3
clone_size: NA
v_call: TRBV28
cdr3_nt: TGTGCCAGCAGCGGGGGTGCTAACTCTGGAAACACCATATATTTT
cdr3_aa: CASSGGANSGNTIYF

d_call: TRBD1
j_call: TRBJ1-4
clone_size: NA
v_call: TRBV28
cdr3_nt: TGTGCCAGCAGCCGGGACAGGGGGCCTGAAAAACTGTTTTTT
cdr3_aa: CASSRDRGPEKLFF

d_call: NA
j_call: TRBJ1-5
clone_size: NA
v_call: TRBV18
cdr3_nt: TGTGCCAGCTCACCATGGGGGGGGGAGGGCAATCAGCCCCAGCATTTT
cdr3_aa: CASSPWGGEGNQPQHF